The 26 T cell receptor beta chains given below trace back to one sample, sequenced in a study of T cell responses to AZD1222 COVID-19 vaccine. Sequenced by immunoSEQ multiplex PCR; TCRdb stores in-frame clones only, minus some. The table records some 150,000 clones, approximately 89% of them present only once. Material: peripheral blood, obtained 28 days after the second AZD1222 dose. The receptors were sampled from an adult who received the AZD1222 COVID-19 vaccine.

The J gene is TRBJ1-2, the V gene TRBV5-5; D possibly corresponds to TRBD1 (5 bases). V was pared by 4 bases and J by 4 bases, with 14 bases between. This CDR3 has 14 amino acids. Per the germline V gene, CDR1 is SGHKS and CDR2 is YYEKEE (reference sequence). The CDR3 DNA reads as TGTGCCAGCAGCACAGACCGGGGCTTCTATGGCTACACCTTC. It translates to CASSTDRGFYGYTF.

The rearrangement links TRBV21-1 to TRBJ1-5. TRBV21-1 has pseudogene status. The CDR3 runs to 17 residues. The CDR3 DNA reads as TGTGCCAGCAGCAAAGGCCGACAAGGGAAAGCCAATCAGCCCCAGCATTTT. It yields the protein CASSKGRQGKANQPQHF.

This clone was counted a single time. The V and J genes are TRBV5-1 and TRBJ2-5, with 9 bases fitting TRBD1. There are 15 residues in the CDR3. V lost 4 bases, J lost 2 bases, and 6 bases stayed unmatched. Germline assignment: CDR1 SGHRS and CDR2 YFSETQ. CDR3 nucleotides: TGCGCCAGCAGCACGTTTGGACAGGGGCAAGAGACCCAGTACTTC. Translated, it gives CASSTFGQGQETQYF.

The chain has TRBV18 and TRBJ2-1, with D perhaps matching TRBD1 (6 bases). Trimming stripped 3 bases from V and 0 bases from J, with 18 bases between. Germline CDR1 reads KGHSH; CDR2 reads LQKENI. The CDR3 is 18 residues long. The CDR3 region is CASSPQYPRGSSYNEQFF. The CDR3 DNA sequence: TGTGCCAGCTCACCCCAGTACCCCAGGGGTAGCTCCTACAATGAGCAGTTCTTC.

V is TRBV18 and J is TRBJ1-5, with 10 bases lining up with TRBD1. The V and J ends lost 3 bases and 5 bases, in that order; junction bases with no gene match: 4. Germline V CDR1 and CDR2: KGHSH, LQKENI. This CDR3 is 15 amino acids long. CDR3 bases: TGTGCCAGCTCACCCGGGACAGGGGCCTATCAGCCCCAGCATTTT. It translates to CASSPGTGAYQPQHF.

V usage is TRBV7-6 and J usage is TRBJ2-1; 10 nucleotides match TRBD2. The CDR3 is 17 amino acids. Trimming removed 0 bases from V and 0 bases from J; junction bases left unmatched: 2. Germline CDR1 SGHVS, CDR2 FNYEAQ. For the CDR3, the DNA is TGTGCCAGCAGCTTAGCTCCTAGCGGGAGCTCCTACAATGAGCAGTTCTTC. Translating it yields CASSLAPSGSSYNEQFF.

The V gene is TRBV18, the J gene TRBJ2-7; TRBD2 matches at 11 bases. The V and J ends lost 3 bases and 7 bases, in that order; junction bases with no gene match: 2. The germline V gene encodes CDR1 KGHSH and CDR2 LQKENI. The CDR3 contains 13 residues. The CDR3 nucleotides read TGTGCCAGCTCACCGGGACTAGCGGTAGAGCAGTACTTC. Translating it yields CASSPGLAVEQYF.

CDR3: CASSSRPGGEETQYF. The CDR3 DNA sequence: TGCGCCAGCAGCTCCAGACCGGGCGGGGAAGAGACCCAGTACTTC. The chain has TRBV5-1 and TRBJ2-5; TRBD2 is a possible D gene (6 bases). CDR1 is SGHRS and CDR2 is YFSETQ in the germline V gene. V lost 3 bases and J lost 3, with 15 bases in between. The CDR3 totals 15 residues.

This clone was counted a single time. Here the CDR3 DNA reads TGTGCCAGCAGCTTTGGCACCGACGGGGAGCTGTTTTTT. It specifies CASSFGTDGELFF. The J gene is TRBJ2-2, the V gene TRBV7-3; D is undetermined. The CDR3 consists of 13 residues. V was cut by 3 bases and J by 7 bases, with 9 bases left in between. Germline values: CDR1 SGHTA, CDR2 FQGTGA.

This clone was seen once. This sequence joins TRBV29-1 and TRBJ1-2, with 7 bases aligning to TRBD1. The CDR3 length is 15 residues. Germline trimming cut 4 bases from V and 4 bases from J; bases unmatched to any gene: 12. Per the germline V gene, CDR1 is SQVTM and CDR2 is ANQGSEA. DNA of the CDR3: TGCAGCGTTGCCGAGACAGGGATCAGTGTCTATGGCTACACCTTC. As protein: CSVAETGISVYGYTF.

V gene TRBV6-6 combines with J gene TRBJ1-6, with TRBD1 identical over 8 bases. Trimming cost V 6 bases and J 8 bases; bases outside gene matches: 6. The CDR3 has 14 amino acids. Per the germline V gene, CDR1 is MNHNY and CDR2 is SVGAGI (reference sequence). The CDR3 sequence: CASSRDRGDSPLHF. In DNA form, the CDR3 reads TGTGCCAGCAGCCGCGACAGGGGAGATTCACCCCTCCACTTT.

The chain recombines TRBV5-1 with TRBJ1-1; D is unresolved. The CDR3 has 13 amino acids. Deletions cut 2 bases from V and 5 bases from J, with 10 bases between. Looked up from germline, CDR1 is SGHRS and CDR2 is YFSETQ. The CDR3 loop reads CASSFQVGTEAFF. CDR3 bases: TGCGCCAGCAGCTTCCAGGTAGGAACTGAAGCTTTCTTT.

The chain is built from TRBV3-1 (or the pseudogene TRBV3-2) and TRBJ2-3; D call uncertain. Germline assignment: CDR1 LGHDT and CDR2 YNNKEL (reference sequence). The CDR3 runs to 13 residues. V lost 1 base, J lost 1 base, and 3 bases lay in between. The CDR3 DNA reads TGTGCCAGCAGCCAAGTGGGCACAGATACGCAGTATTTT. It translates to CASSQVGTDTQYF.

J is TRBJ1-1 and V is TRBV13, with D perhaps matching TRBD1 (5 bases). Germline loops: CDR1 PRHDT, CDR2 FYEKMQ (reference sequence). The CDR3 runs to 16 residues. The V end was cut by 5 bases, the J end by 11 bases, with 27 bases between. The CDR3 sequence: CASSTRPDGALTEAFF. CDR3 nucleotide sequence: TGTGCCAGCAGCACCCGTCCTGACGGGGCCTTAACGGAGGCTTTCTTT.

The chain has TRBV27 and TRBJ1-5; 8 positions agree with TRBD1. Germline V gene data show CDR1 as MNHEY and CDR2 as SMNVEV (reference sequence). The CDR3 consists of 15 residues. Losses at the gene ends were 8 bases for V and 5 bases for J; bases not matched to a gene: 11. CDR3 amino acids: CASRRGQGGHQPQHF. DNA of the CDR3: TGTGCCAGCCGACGAGGACAGGGAGGGCATCAGCCCCAGCATTTT.

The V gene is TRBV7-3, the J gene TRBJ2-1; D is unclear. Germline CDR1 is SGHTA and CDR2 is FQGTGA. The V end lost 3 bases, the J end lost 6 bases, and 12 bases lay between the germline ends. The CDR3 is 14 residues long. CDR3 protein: CASSFYAGVNEQFF. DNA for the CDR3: TGTGCCAGCAGCTTCTACGCTGGGGTCAATGAGCAGTTCTTC.

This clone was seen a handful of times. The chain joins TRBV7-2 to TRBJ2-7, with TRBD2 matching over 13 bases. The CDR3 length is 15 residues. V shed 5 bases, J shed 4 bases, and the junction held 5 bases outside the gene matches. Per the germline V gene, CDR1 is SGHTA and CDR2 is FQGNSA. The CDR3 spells CASSLGLAGVYEQYF. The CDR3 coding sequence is TGTGCCAGCAGCCTCGGACTAGCGGGAGTTTACGAGCAGTACTTC.

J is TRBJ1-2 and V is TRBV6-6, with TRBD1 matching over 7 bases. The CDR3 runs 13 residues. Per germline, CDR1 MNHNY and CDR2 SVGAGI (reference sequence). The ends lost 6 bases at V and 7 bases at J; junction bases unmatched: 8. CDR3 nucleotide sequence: TGTGCCAGCAGGGCCGACAGGGATTTTGGCTACACCTTC. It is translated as CASRADRDFGYTF.

In DNA form, the CDR3 reads TGCAGCGTTGTGCTCCGGGACAGGGGGCATGCCGGGGAGCTGTTTTTT. Translated: CSVVLRDRGHAGELFF. This rearrangement joins TRBV29-1 to TRBJ2-2; 12 positions agree with TRBD1. In germline, CDR1 is SQVTM, CDR2 ANQGSEA. This CDR3 has 16 amino acids. The V segment lost 4 bases and the J segment 6 bases; nucleotides outside the gene matches: 9.

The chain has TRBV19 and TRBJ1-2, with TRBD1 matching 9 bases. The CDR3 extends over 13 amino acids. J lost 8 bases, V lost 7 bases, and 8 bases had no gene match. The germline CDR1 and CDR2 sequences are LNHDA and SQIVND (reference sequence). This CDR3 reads CASIGTGREGYTF. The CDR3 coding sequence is TGTGCCAGTATTGGGACAGGGAGAGAGGGCTACACCTTC.

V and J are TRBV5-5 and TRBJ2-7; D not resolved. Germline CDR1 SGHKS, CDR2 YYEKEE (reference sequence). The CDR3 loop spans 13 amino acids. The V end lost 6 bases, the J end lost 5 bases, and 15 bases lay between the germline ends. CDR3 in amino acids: CASTTGSFDEQYF. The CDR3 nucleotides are TGTGCCAGCACCACGGGCTCGTTCGACGAGCAGTACTTC.

The DNA for the CDR3 is TGTGCCAGCAGCCGGGACACGGTTACCTACGAGCAGTACTTC. This encodes CASSRDTVTYEQYF. This chain links TRBV11-2 with TRBJ2-7; D perhaps matches TRBD1 (6 bases). CDR3 size: 14 residues. Germline assignment: CDR1 SGHAT and CDR2 FQNNGV. Trimming shortened V by 5 bases and J by 2 bases, and 13 bases separated the two germline ends.

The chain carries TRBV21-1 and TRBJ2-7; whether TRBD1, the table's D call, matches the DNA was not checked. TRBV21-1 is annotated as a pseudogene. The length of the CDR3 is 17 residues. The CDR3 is CASSKWCPRQVYGEQYF. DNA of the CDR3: TGTGCCAGCAGCAAATGGTGCCCCCGACAGGTTTATGGGGAGCAGTACTTC.

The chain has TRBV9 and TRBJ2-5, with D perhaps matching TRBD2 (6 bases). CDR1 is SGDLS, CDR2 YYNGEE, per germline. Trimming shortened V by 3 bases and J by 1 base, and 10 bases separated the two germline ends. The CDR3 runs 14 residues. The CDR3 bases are TGTGCCAGCAGCGGACGGGGGTCCCAAGAGACCCAGTACTTC. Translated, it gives CASSGRGSQETQYF. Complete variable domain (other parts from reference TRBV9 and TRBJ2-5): DSGVTQTPKHLITATGQRVTLRCSPRSGDLSVYWYQQSLDQGLQFLIQYYNGEERAKGNILERFSAQQFPDLHSELNLSSLELGDSALYFCASSGRGSQETQYFGPGTRLLVL.

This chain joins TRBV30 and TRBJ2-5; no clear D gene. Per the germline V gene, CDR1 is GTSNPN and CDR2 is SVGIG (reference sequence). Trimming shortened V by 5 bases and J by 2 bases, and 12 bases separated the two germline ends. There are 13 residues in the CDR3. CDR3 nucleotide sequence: TGTGCCTGGGTTGGGCGGTCACAAGAGACCCAGTACTTC. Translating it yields CAWVGRSQETQYF.

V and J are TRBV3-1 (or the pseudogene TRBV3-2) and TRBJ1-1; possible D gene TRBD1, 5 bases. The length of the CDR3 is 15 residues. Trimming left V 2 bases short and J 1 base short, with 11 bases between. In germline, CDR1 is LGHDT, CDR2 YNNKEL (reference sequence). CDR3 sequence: CASSQMQGSNTEAFF. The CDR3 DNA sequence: TGTGCCAGCAGCCAAATGCAGGGTTCGAACACTGAAGCTTTCTTT.